A selection of T cell receptor beta chains follows, all from one sample in a study of T cell responses to AZD1222 COVID-19 vaccine. Sequencing used immunoSEQ multiplex PCR; TCRdb keeps in-frame clones, though not all of them. The sample contains about 180,000 clones, 85% to 95% of which appear only once. The sequences come from peripheral blood, collected 28 days after the second AZD1222 dose. The receptors derive from an adult who received the AZD1222 COVID-19 vaccine. The CDR3 runs from the conserved cysteine through the conserved F or W. The order of the fields is V gene, clone size, D gene, J gene, CDR3 DNA, CDR3 protein. D genes are given only for firm matches. Only part of the rows carry a size: once, few, many, or a class if the clone is expanded.

V gene: TRBV7-2; clone size: once; D gene: -; J gene: TRBJ1-2; CDR3 DNA: TGTGCCAGCAGCTTAGGGGTAGGGTGGAGTGGCTACACCTTC; CDR3 protein: CASSLGVGWSGYTF
V gene: TRBV24-1; clone size: -; D gene: TRBD1; J gene: TRBJ2-5; CDR3 DNA: TGTGCCACCAGTGACGGCGTAAGGGGGCTCGAGACCCAGTACTTC; CDR3 protein: CATSDGVRGLETQYF
V gene: TRBV5-5; clone size: -; D gene: -; J gene: TRBJ1-3; CDR3 DNA: TGTGCCAGCAGCCTTACGTTATCTGGAAACACCATATATTTT; CDR3 protein: CASSLTLSGNTIYF
V gene: TRBV2; clone size: -; D gene: -; J gene: TRBJ1-2; CDR3 DNA: TGTGCCAGCAGTCAGGGCCTCGAGGGCGGCTACACCTTC; CDR3 protein: CASSQGLEGGYTF
V gene: TRBV15; clone size: -; D gene: -; J gene: TRBJ1-5; CDR3 DNA: TGTGCCACCAGCAGATCCGGGCCCCATCAGCCCCAGCATTTT; CDR3 protein: CATSRSGPHQPQHF
V gene: TRBV5-1; clone size: -; D gene: -; J gene: TRBJ2-2; CDR3 DNA: TGCGCCAGCATCCCGGAAGGAAACACCGGGGAGCTGTTTTTT; CDR3 protein: CASIPEGNTGELFF
V gene: TRBV1; clone size: -; D gene: -; J gene: TRBJ1-1; CDR3 DNA: TGCACCAGCAGCCGAGCCAAGCTAGGGCTGGACACTGAAGCTTTCTTT; CDR3 protein: CTSSRAKLGLDTEAFF
V gene: TRBV3-1/TRBV3-2; clone size: -; D gene: TRBD1; J gene: TRBJ2-2; CDR3 DNA: TGTGCCAGCAGCCAAGATCACGGGGGACAGGGGGCCGCCACCGGGGAGCTGTTTTTT; CDR3 protein: CASSQDHGGQGAATGELFF
V gene: TRBV7-9; clone size: once; D gene: TRBD1; J gene: TRBJ1-2; CDR3 DNA: TGTGCCAGCAGCTCGACAGGGGGCGAACCGTATGGCTACACCTTC; CDR3 protein: CASSSTGGEPYGYTF
V gene: TRBV6-2/TRBV6-3; clone size: -; D gene: -; J gene: TRBJ1-1; CDR3 DNA: TGTGCCAGCAGTTACTCGGTCGGGCATTCGTTCTTT; CDR3 protein: CASSYSVGHSFF
V gene: TRBV5-1; clone size: -; D gene: -; J gene: TRBJ1-3; CDR3 DNA: TGCGCCAGCAGCTTGGAGCAGTACTCTGGAAACACCATATATTTT; CDR3 protein: CASSLEQYSGNTIYF
V gene: TRBV5-1; clone size: -; D gene: -; J gene: TRBJ2-7; CDR3 DNA: TGCGCCAGCAGCCAGGACGCCCTCGAGCAGTACTTC; CDR3 protein: CASSQDALEQYF
V gene: TRBV5-1; clone size: -; D gene: -; J gene: TRBJ2-1; CDR3 DNA: TGCGCCAGCAGCTTGGGACGGAACTACAATGAGCAGTTCTTC; CDR3 protein: CASSLGRNYNEQFF
V gene: TRBV4-3; clone size: once; D gene: -; J gene: TRBJ2-6; CDR3 DNA: TGCGCCAGCAGGGAAAGGGAAGGGCCTGGGGCCAACGTCCTGACTTTC; CDR3 protein: CASREREGPGANVLTF
V gene: TRBV27; clone size: -; D gene: -; J gene: TRBJ2-1; CDR3 DNA: TGTGCCAGCAGTTCACGTCAGGGGGGGACGTCCTACAATGAGCAGTTCTTC; CDR3 protein: CASSSRQGGTSYNEQFF
V gene: TRBV2; clone size: -; D gene: -; J gene: TRBJ2-6; CDR3 DNA: TGTGCCAGCAGAAACCGAGGCTCTGGGGCCAACGTCCTGACTTTC; CDR3 protein: CASRNRGSGANVLTF
V gene: TRBV28; clone size: -; D gene: TRBD1; J gene: TRBJ1-6; CDR3 DNA: TGTGCCAGCAGAAACAGGGGGTGGAATTCACCCCTCCACTTT; CDR3 protein: CASRNRGWNSPLHF
V gene: TRBV5-1; clone size: -; D gene: TRBD1; J gene: TRBJ1-6; CDR3 DNA: TGCGCCAGCAGCTTGGATGGAGGGGGCAGTTATTCACCCCTCCACTTT; CDR3 protein: CASSLDGGGSYSPLHF
V gene: TRBV7-9; clone size: -; D gene: -; J gene: TRBJ2-1; CDR3 DNA: TGTGCCAGCAGCTCCTCAGGTTCCTACAATGAGCAGTTCTTC; CDR3 protein: CASSSSGSYNEQFF
V gene: TRBV11-1; clone size: once; D gene: -; J gene: TRBJ1-2; CDR3 DNA: TGTGCCAGCAGCGCTGCCGGGACACCCGTCTATGGCTACACCTTC; CDR3 protein: CASSAAGTPVYGYTF
V gene: TRBV18; clone size: -; D gene: -; J gene: TRBJ1-4; CDR3 DNA: TGTGCCAGCTCACCCTCAGGGTTAGACGAAAAACTGTTTTTT; CDR3 protein: CASSPSGLDEKLFF
V gene: TRBV24-1; clone size: -; D gene: -; J gene: TRBJ1-5; CDR3 DNA: TGTGCCACCAGTGATTGCTGGGACACCGGCAATCAGCCCCAGCATTTT; CDR3 protein: CATSDCWDTGNQPQHF
V gene: TRBV7-9; clone size: -; D gene: -; J gene: TRBJ2-1; CDR3 DNA: TGTGCCAGCAGCTTAGTCAGGGAGCACGGTCTTAATGAGCAGTTCTTC; CDR3 protein: CASSLVREHGLNEQFF
V gene: TRBV6-1; clone size: -; D gene: -; J gene: TRBJ2-2; CDR3 DNA: TGTGCCAGCAGTGAAGCGGCGCTGAACACCGGGGAGCTGTTTTTT; CDR3 protein: CASSEAALNTGELFF
V gene: TRBV28; clone size: once; D gene: TRBD1; J gene: TRBJ1-2; CDR3 DNA: TGTGCCAGCAGTCCCTCGACAGGGGTAACGGAAGGCTACACCTTC; CDR3 protein: CASSPSTGVTEGYTF
V gene: TRBV2; clone size: -; D gene: TRBD1; J gene: TRBJ2-4; CDR3 DNA: TGTGCCAGCAGTGTTCGGACAGGAGGAAACATTCAGTACTTC; CDR3 protein: CASSVRTGGNIQYF
V gene: TRBV5-4; clone size: -; D gene: -; J gene: TRBJ2-2; CDR3 DNA: TGTGCCAGCAGTCCGGAACGGGCCGGGGAGCTGTTTTTT; CDR3 protein: CASSPERAGELFF
V gene: TRBV24-1; clone size: -; D gene: -; J gene: TRBJ2-1; CDR3 DNA: TGTGCCACCAGTGATGGATCCAGGGGCCTCCTAGGGAATGAGCAGTTCTTC; CDR3 protein: CATSDGSRGLLGNEQFF
V gene: TRBV19; clone size: -; D gene: -; J gene: TRBJ1-1; CDR3 DNA: TGTGCCAGTAGTGACACACGGAACACTGAAGCTTTCTTT; CDR3 protein: CASSDTRNTEAFF
V gene: TRBV6-2/TRBV6-3; clone size: -; D gene: -; J gene: TRBJ2-7; CDR3 DNA: TGTGCCAGCAGTTACGCGGGTATCTCCTACGAGCAGTACTTC; CDR3 protein: CASSYAGISYEQYF
V gene: TRBV19; clone size: -; D gene: -; J gene: TRBJ1-5; CDR3 DNA: TGTGCCACACGCCCACTTACTTATAGCAATCAGCCCCAGCATTTT; CDR3 protein: CATRPLTYSNQPQHF
V gene: TRBV4-3; clone size: -; D gene: -; J gene: TRBJ1-1; CDR3 DNA: TGCGCCAGCAGCCAAGATTGGGTCGATGGCACTGAAGCTTTCTTT; CDR3 protein: CASSQDWVDGTEAFF
V gene: TRBV7-7; clone size: -; D gene: TRBD1; J gene: TRBJ2-1; CDR3 DNA: TGTGCTAGCAGCTTCTATCCGACAGGGAAGAATGACAATGAGCAGTTCTTC; CDR3 protein: CASSFYPTGKNDNEQFF
V gene: TRBV2; clone size: -; D gene: -; J gene: TRBJ2-1; CDR3 DNA: TGTGCCAGCAGTGGACTAGTGTACAATGAGCAGTTCTTC; CDR3 protein: CASSGLVYNEQFF
V gene: TRBV13; clone size: -; D gene: TRBD1; J gene: TRBJ1-1; CDR3 DNA: TGTGCCAGCAGCCTTTGGGGACAGGGGATGAACACTGAAGCTTTCTTT; CDR3 protein: CASSLWGQGMNTEAFF
V gene: TRBV27; clone size: -; D gene: TRBD2; J gene: TRBJ2-5; CDR3 DNA: TGTGCCAGCAGTTTAGTTGCGACTAGCGGGAGTCTCTCCCAAGAGACCCAGTACTTC; CDR3 protein: CASSLVATSGSLSQETQYF
V gene: TRBV21-1; clone size: -; D gene: -; J gene: TRBJ2-7; CDR3 DNA: TGTGCCAGCAGCATCCGGGACAGGACTGCCTACGAGCAGTACTTC; CDR3 protein: CASSIRDRTAYEQYF
V gene: TRBV6-5; clone size: -; D gene: -; J gene: TRBJ1-1; CDR3 DNA: TGTGCCAGCAGTTACTTGCCGGGGACTGAAGCTTTCTTT; CDR3 protein: CASSYLPGTEAFF
V gene: TRBV2; clone size: -; D gene: -; J gene: TRBJ2-3; CDR3 DNA: TGTGCCAACCTCGATTTCAGGGTAGCTAGCACAGATACGCAGTATTTT; CDR3 protein: CANLDFRVASTDTQYF
V gene: TRBV4-1; clone size: -; D gene: -; J gene: TRBJ1-2; CDR3 DNA: TGCGCCAGCAGCCAAGACTATGGCTACACCTTC; CDR3 protein: CASSQDYGYTF
V gene: TRBV7-9; clone size: -; D gene: -; J gene: TRBJ1-1; CDR3 DNA: TGTGCCAGCAGCTTAACGAGAAACACTGAAGCTTTCTTT; CDR3 protein: CASSLTRNTEAFF
V gene: TRBV6-2/TRBV6-3; clone size: -; D gene: -; J gene: TRBJ1-5; CDR3 DNA: TGTGCCAGCAGCTGGGGACCCTATAGCAATCAGCCCCAGCATTTT; CDR3 protein: CASSWGPYSNQPQHF
V gene: TRBV9; clone size: -; D gene: -; J gene: TRBJ2-1; CDR3 DNA: TGTGCCAGCAGCGGAAGACAGGAAAGCTCCTACAATGAGCAGTTCTTC; CDR3 protein: CASSGRQESSYNEQFF
V gene: TRBV27; clone size: few; D gene: TRBD1; J gene: TRBJ1-4; CDR3 DNA: TGTGCCAGCAGTTTATCGGGACAGGCTAATGAAAAACTGTTTTTT; CDR3 protein: CASSLSGQANEKLFF
V gene: TRBV27; clone size: -; D gene: -; J gene: TRBJ1-2; CDR3 DNA: TGTGCCAGTAGGGACTCGGCATATGGCTACACCTTC; CDR3 protein: CASRDSAYGYTF
V gene: TRBV29-1; clone size: -; D gene: TRBD2; J gene: TRBJ2-5; CDR3 DNA: TGCAGCGTGACTAGCGTTGAAGAGACCCAGTACTTC; CDR3 protein: CSVTSVEETQYF
V gene: TRBV24-1; clone size: -; D gene: -; J gene: TRBJ2-1; CDR3 DNA: TGTGCCACCAGTGATATGGGGTCGGACTACAATGAGCAGTTCTTC; CDR3 protein: CATSDMGSDYNEQFF
V gene: TRBV5-6; clone size: -; D gene: TRBD2; J gene: TRBJ2-7; CDR3 DNA: TGTGCCAGCAGCCCTAGCGGGAGACGCCCCTACGAGCAGTACTTC; CDR3 protein: CASSPSGRRPYEQYF
V gene: TRBV7-3; clone size: -; D gene: TRBD1; J gene: TRBJ2-2; CDR3 DNA: TGTGCCAGCAGTCCCACCGGGACAGGGAGTACCGGGGAGCTGTTTTTT; CDR3 protein: CASSPTGTGSTGELFF
V gene: TRBV6-6; clone size: -; D gene: -; J gene: TRBJ1-2; CDR3 DNA: TGTGCCAGCAGTTCGGCCAGGGGAAACTATGGCTACACCTTC; CDR3 protein: CASSSARGNYGYTF
V gene: TRBV3-1/TRBV3-2; clone size: -; D gene: TRBD1; J gene: TRBJ1-1; CDR3 DNA: TGTGCCAGCAGCCAAAACAGGGGCATGACTGAAGCTTTCTTT; CDR3 protein: CASSQNRGMTEAFF
V gene: TRBV24-1; clone size: -; D gene: -; J gene: TRBJ2-7; CDR3 DNA: TGTGCCACCAGTGATGGCTACGAGCAGTACTTC; CDR3 protein: CATSDGYEQYF
V gene: TRBV5-1; clone size: -; D gene: -; J gene: TRBJ1-1; CDR3 DNA: TGCGCCAGCTTGGGGCAGACGAACACTGAAGCTTTCTTT; CDR3 protein: CASLGQTNTEAFF
V gene: TRBV30; clone size: -; D gene: -; J gene: TRBJ2-3; CDR3 DNA: TGTGCCTGGAGTGCGGTCACAGATACGCAGTATTTT; CDR3 protein: CAWSAVTDTQYF
V gene: TRBV6-5; clone size: -; D gene: -; J gene: TRBJ1-5; CDR3 DNA: TGTGCCAGCACTCAAGAAAGCAATCAGCCCCAGCATTTT; CDR3 protein: CASTQESNQPQHF
V gene: TRBV10-3; clone size: -; D gene: -; J gene: TRBJ1-6; CDR3 DNA: TGTGCCATCAGTGAGACTACAGGGTATTATAATTCACCCCTCCACTTT; CDR3 protein: CAISETTGYYNSPLHF
V gene: TRBV5-1; clone size: -; D gene: -; J gene: TRBJ1-3; CDR3 DNA: TGCGCCAGCGGCCTGGACGTCGCGAAAGGAAACACCATATATTTT; CDR3 protein: CASGLDVAKGNTIYF